This T cell receptor beta chain was retrieved from a study of T cell repertoires in cytomegalovirus infection. Overall study: Use of recently identified HLA-C-restricted and well-studied HLA-B-restricted CMV epitopes was part of the study. Public signatures in TCR beta pointed to CMV infection and matching HLA type. Whole-study findings and limits: What dominated the ex vivo response were HLA-C-restricted CMV-specific TCR beta clonotypes. There were carriers of CMV plus the relevant HLA, and cumulative public TCR beta family frequency identified them.

V was cut by 4 bases and J by 3 bases, with 25 bases left in between. Germline V gives CDR1 MNHNY, CDR2 SVGAGI (reference sequence). The CDR3 has 19 residues. In regard to this clonotype: Antigen specificity is unknown.

Via MiXCR, TCRdb re-called the reads, giving one row per CDR3 protein. The sample contains some 800,000 distinct CDR3 sequences, roughly 28% of which appear only once. The chain recombines TRBV6-6 with TRBJ1-5; no firm D call. This TCR derives from a human donor in good health (CMV status not recorded). Some clones in this sample may be carry-over from other donors' samples. Here the sequenced sample was cultured CD8+ T cells from PBMCs, taken from culture after CMV antigen stimulation. CDR3 sequence reads: CASSFLGAENYYINQPQHF. The CDR3 DNA is TGTGCCAGCAGTTTTTTAGGTGCGGAGAATTATTACATCAATCAGCCCCAGCATTTT.